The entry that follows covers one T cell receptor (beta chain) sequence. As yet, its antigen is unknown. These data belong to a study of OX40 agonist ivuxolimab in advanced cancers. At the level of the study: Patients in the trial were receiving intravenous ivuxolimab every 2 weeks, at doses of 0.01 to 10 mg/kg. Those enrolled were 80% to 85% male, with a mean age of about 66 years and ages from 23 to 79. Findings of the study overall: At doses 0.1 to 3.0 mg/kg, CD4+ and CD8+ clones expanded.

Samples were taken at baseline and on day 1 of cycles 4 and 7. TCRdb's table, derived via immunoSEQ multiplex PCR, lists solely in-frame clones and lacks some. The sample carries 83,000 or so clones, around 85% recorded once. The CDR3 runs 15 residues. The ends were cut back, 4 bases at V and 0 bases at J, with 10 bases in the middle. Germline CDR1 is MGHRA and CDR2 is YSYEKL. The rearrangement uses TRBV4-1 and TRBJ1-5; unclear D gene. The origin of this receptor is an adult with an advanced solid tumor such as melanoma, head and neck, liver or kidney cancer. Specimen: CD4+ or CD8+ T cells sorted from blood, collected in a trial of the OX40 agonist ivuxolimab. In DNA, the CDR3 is TGCGCCAGCAGCCCCGGGAGGACTAGCAATCAGCCCCAGCATTTT. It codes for CASSPGRTSNQPQHF.